The 12 T cell receptor beta chains presented below share a single source sample, sequenced in a study of blood T cells in healthy people across ages. A second 7 to 11 cycle PCR used barcoded and J-beta primers. TCRdb recomputed calls from the 5' RACE reads with MiXCR, one row per CDR3 protein. The sample holds more than 800,000 distinct CDR3 sequences, around 30% seen once. Sequenced material: blood. These receptors were taken from an elderly woman in good health.

The chain has TRBV20-1 and TRBJ1-5; maybe TRBD1 (5 bases). This CDR3 is built from 14 residues. The V end was cut by 0 bases, the J end by 7 bases, with 13 bases between. The germline V gene encodes CDR1 DFQATT and CDR2 SNEGSKA (reference sequence). The DNA of the CDR3 is TGCAGTGCTAGAGATTGGGCAGGGAACCAGCCCCAGCATTTT. This encodes CSARDWAGNQPQHF.

V and J are TRBV10-3 and TRBJ1-3, with 9 nucleotides matching TRBD1. The J segment lost 2 bases and the V segment lost 8 bases, leaving 4 bases of the junction unmatched. The CDR3 sequence is 14 residues long. Germline CDR1 and CDR2: ENHRY and SYGVKD. The CDR3 protein is CAIDRGIPGNTIYF. Written as DNA, the CDR3 is TGTGCCATCGACAGGGGGATCCCTGGAAACACCATATATTTT.

This clonotype was observed at least ten times. This chain joins TRBV6-1 and TRBJ2-3; 7 bases align to TRBD2. Losses at the gene ends were 5 bases for V and 0 bases for J; bases not matched to a gene: 8. Germline CDR1 MNHNS, CDR2 SASEGT. There are 16 residues in the CDR3. As DNA, the CDR3 is TGTGCCAGCAGTAGAAAGTCTAGCGGCAGCACAGATACGCAGTATTTT. Protein sequence: CASSRKSSGSTDTQYF.

This clonotype was detected only a few times. This rearrangement joins TRBV5-1 to TRBJ2-1; D unresolved. Near its end, the DNA agrees better with TRBJ2-7, so the J call may be wrong. This CDR3 has 12 amino acids. Looked up from germline, CDR1 is SGHRS and CDR2 is YFSETQ. The CDR3 sequence: CASSPYYNEQYF. DNA for the CDR3: TGCGCCAGCAGCCCGTACTACAATGAGCAGTACTTC.

This clonotype was detected once. The V and J genes are TRBV9 and TRBJ2-1, with TRBD1 matching 10 bases. The germline gives CDR1 SGDLS, CDR2 YYNGEE. J gave up 6 bases and V 0 bases, and 3 bases lay outside the gene matches. The CDR3 is 15 amino acids. CDR3 in amino acids: CASSVGWDRGNEQFF. CDR3 in DNA: TGTGCCAGCAGCGTAGGTTGGGACAGGGGCAATGAGCAGTTCTTC.

Comment on this clonotype: With a much larger clone just one base away, this may be a read error. This sequence joins TRBV9 and TRBJ2-4; the D call may be TRBD1 or TRBD2 (5 bases each). Germline CDR1 reads SGDLS; CDR2 reads YYNGEE. The CDR3 spans 15 residues. CDR3 sequence (DNA): TGTACCAGCAGCGTAGAGGGGCTAGGTCCGAACATTCAGTACTTC. This encodes CTSSVEGLGPNIQYF.

This chain joins TRBV7-9 and TRBJ2-7; 7 nucleotides line up with TRBD1. The CDR3 has 16 amino acids. V was clipped by 3 bases and J by 1 base; unmatched bases: 9. In germline, CDR1 is SEHNR, CDR2 FQNEAQ (reference sequence). CDR3 sequence reads: CASSFLRQGSSYEQYF. For the CDR3, the DNA is TGTGCCAGCAGCTTCCTAAGACAGGGTAGTTCCTACGAGCAGTACTTC.

The chain links TRBV30 to TRBJ1-1, with D possibly matching TRBD1 (6 bases). The CDR3 totals 15 residues. CDR1 is GTSNPN, CDR2 SVGIG, per germline (reference sequence). V dropped 0 bases and J dropped 4 bases, with 15 bases sitting between them. The CDR3 nucleotides are TGTGCCTGGAGTGTACCGAAACAGGGAGGCACTGAAGCTTTCTTT. The encoded protein is CAWSVPKQGGTEAFF.

This clonotype was seen a few times. One junction end does not reproduce the germline sequence, and a read error may be involved. This chain links TRBV6-1 with TRBJ1-2, with D tentatively TRBD1 (6 bases). The V gene's germline CDR1 is MNHNS and CDR2 SASEGT. CDR3 length: 15 amino acids. CDR3 sequence (DNA): TGTGCCAGCAGCGAAGTCGGGGGGCTCACCTATGGCTACACCTTC. Its translation: CASSEVGGLTYGYTF.

The chain employs TRBV5-1 and TRBJ2-3; D ambiguous. CDR3 length: 14 residues. Trimming pared 0 bases from V and 9 bases from J, leaving 14 bases between. Germline V CDR1 and CDR2: SGHRS, YFSETQ. CDR3 DNA sequence: TGCGCCAGCAGCTTGGAAAGGGCCCGGTTGACGCAGTATTTT. It codes for CASSLERARLTQYF.

There are many counts of this clonotype. The V and J genes are TRBV27 and TRBJ2-7; no firm D call. Trimming took off 6 bases at V and 2 bases at J, with 14 bases between the two ends. CDR1 and CDR2 (germline): MNHEY, SMNVEV (reference sequence). This CDR3 is 14 amino acids long. CDR3: CASRRSNEAYEQYF. Written as DNA, the CDR3 is TGTGCCAGCAGGCGGAGTAACGAGGCCTACGAGCAGTACTTC.

This clonotype was observed a few times. In DNA form, the CDR3 reads TGCGCCAGCAGCTTACAGGGAGAGAACACCGGGGAGCTGTTTTTT. Residues: CASSLQGENTGELFF. V usage is TRBV5-1 and J usage is TRBJ2-2, with D tentatively TRBD1 (6 bases). V was trimmed by 2 bases and J by 1 base, leaving 9 bases between them. Germline-derived CDR1 and CDR2 are SGHRS and YFSETQ. This CDR3 is 15 amino acids long. The whole variable domain, filled in from reference TRBV5-1 and TRBJ2-2, reads KAGVTQTPRYLIKTRGQQVTLSCSPISGHRSVSWYQQTPGQGLQFLFEYFSETQRNKGNFPGRFSGRQFSNSRSEMNVSTLELGDSALYLCASSLQGENTGELFFGEGSRLTVL.